The clone carrying this TCR beta chain was observed a handful of times. As handled by the study authors: Amplification from reference gene primers served as the basis for estimated nucleated cell counts. Clones were sequenced by immunoSEQ multiplex PCR, and TCRdb holds only the in-frame ones, with some missing. The D gene and trimming were derived from the DNA, and the V and J assignments and clone size from that table. This table has 200,000 or so clones, over 80% appearing once. The entry originates in a study of blood T cell repertoires in COVID-19. Study information: PBMCs, B-cell-depleted T cells, or T cells were the source of the cDNA or gDNA that made up the material.

Germline assignment: CDR1 MDHEN and CDR2 SYDVKM. Losses at the gene ends were 6 bases for V and 4 bases for J; bases not matched to a gene: 5. The CDR3 covers 13 residues. The J gene is TRBJ1-2, the V gene TRBV28; 7 bases match TRBD1. The clonotype was recovered from a woman aged 25 to 39 with acute or convalescent COVID-19. The sequenced sample was peripheral blood. The CDR3 bases are TGTGCCAGCAGCCACGGACAGGTCTATGGCTACACCTTC. It codes for CASSHGQVYGYTF.